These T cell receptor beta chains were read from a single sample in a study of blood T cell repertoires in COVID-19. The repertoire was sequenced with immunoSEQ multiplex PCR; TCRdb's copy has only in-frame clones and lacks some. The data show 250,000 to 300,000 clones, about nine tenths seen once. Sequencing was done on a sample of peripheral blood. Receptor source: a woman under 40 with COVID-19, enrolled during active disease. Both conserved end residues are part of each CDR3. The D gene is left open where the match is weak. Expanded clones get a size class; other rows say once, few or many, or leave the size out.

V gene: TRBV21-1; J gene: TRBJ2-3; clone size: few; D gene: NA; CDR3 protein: CASSKQAATQYF; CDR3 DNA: TGTGCCAGCAGCAAACAGGCTGCTACGCAGTATTTT
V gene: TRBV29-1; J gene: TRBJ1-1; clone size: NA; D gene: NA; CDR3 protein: CSVSVIEAFF; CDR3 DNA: TGCAGCGTCTCGGTCATTGAAGCTTTCTTT
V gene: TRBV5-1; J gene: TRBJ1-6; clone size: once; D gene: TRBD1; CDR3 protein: CASSQLTGTGDNSPLHF; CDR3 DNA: TGCGCCAGCAGCCAATTGACCGGGACAGGGGATAATTCACCCCTCCACTTT
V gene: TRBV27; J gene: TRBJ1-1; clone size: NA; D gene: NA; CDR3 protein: CASSPWSGRYTEAFF; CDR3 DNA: TGTGCCAGCAGTCCCTGGTCAGGGCGCTACACTGAAGCTTTCTTT
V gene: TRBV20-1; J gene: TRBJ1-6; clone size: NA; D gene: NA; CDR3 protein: CSASAGSISRSPLHF; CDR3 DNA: TGCAGTGCTAGTGCAGGGTCGATCAGTAGGTCACCCCTCCACTTT
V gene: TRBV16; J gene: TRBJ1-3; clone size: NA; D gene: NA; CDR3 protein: CASSRTGTGNTIYF; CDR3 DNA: TGTGCCAGCAGCCGGACCGGGACTGGAAACACCATATATTTT
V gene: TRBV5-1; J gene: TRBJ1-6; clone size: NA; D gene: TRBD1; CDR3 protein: CASSLDRSGGSPLHF; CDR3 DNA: TGCGCCAGCAGCTTGGACAGGTCAGGGGGTTCACCCCTCCACTTT
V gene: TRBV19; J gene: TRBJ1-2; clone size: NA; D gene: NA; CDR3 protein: CASSIDLEGNGYTF; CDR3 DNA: TGTGCCAGTAGTATAGATTTGGAGGGAAACGGCTACACCTTC
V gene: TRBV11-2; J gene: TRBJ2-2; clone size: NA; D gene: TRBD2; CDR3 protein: CASRSTSGVTGELFF; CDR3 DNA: TGTGCCAGCAGATCCACTAGCGGGGTTACCGGGGAGCTGTTTTTT
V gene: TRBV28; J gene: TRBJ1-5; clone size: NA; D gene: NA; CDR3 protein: CASSPPPGHSNQPQHF; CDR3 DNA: TGTGCCAGCAGCCCTCCCCCAGGACATAGCAATCAGCCCCAGCATTTT
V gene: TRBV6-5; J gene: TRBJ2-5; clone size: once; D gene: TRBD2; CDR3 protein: CASTGGETQYF; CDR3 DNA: TGTGCCAGCACCGGGGGGGAGACCCAGTACTTC
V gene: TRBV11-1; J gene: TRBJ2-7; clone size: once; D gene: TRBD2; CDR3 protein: CASSPGLAEYEQYF; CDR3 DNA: TGTGCCAGCAGTCCTGGACTAGCGGAATACGAGCAGTACTTC
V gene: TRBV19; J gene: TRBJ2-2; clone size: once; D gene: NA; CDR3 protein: CASSGGPGELFF; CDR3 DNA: TGTGCCAGTAGTGGAGGGCCCGGGGAGCTGTTTTTT
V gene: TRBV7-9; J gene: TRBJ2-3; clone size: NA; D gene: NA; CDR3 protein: CASSPPADETGDTDTQYF; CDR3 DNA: TGTGCCAGCAGCCCACCAGCAGATGAGACGGGGGACACAGATACGCAGTATTTT